This TCR beta chain was recorded in a study of T cell responses to AZD1222 COVID-19 vaccine. Whole-study results and caveats: Repertoire sampling was restricted to post-peak T cell response timepoints. A mostly white British donor set with more females was recruited, and clonal diversity was possibly underestimated. Spike-wide coverage was observed for vaccine-associated CD4 TCRs, with dominant responses at 160-218 and 743-854.

Comments on this clone: Its matching antigen is unknown.

Assay: immunoSEQ multiplex PCR; the TCRdb copy retains only in-frame clones and omits some. The repertoire has 150,000 or so clones, approximately 87% of them found once; the top ten carry 4.5% to 6%. The germline V and J ends were trimmed by 1 base and 5 bases, with 10 bases remaining between them. Germline CDR1 KGHDR, CDR2 SFDVKD. This CDR3 contains 15 residues. Sample: peripheral blood, taken on day 0 of MenACWY control vaccination. This receptor was obtained from an adult in good health. The chain has TRBV24-1 and TRBJ2-2; possibly TRBD1 for D (6 bases). DNA for the CDR3: TGTGCCACCAGTGATTTACCCAGGGGAACCGGGGAGCTGTTTTTT. This gives the protein CATSDLPRGTGELFF.